These T cell receptor beta chains were read from a single sample in a study of blood T cells in healthy people across ages. MiXCR was run by TCRdb on the 5' RACE reads, yielding one entry per CDR3 protein. The sample gives around 650,000 distinct CDR3 sequences, about a third of which show up once; approximately 15% is in the top ten. Sample: blood. The source of these receptors is an elderly woman in good health. CDR3s include the opening cysteine and the closing phenylalanine or tryptophan. Fields, in order: D gene, V gene, clone size, J gene, CDR3 DNA, CDR3 protein. A D gene is named only where the DNA matches it firmly. Some rows mark clone size as missing; the rest say once, few, many or name a class of expanded clone.

D gene: .
V gene: TRBV11-2
clone size: many
J gene: TRBJ2-7
CDR3 DNA: TGTGCCAGCAGCTTAGGAGGGAGCTCCTACGAGCAGTACTTC
CDR3 protein: CASSLGGSSYEQYF

D gene: TRBD1
V gene: TRBV30
clone size: .
J gene: TRBJ2-7
CDR3 DNA: TGTGCCTGGAGTAGAGACAGGGTTCGGGACGAGCAGTACTTC
CDR3 protein: CAWSRDRVRDEQYF

D gene: .
V gene: TRBV4-1
clone size: many
J gene: TRBJ1-2
CDR3 DNA: TGCGCCAGCAGCCAGCGGGGAACATCCAATGCCTACACCTTC
CDR3 protein: CASSQRGTSNAYTF

D gene: .
V gene: TRBV20-1
clone size: many
J gene: TRBJ2-5
CDR3 DNA: TGCAGTGCTACAGGGGTCTCGGAGACCCAGTACTTC
CDR3 protein: CSATGVSETQYF

D gene: .
V gene: TRBV27
clone size: few
J gene: TRBJ1-6
CDR3 DNA: TGTGCCAGCAGTACCACATCAGGGATGGGAAATTCACCCCCCCACTTT
CDR3 protein: CASSTTSGMGNSPPHF

D gene: TRBD1
V gene: TRBV12-3/TRBV12-4
clone size: .
J gene: TRBJ1-2
CDR3 DNA: TGTGCCAGCACCATGTCGCGGGACAGCTATGGCTACACCTTC
CDR3 protein: CASTMSRDSYGYTF

D gene: .
V gene: TRBV9
clone size: many
J gene: TRBJ1-1
CDR3 DNA: TGTGCCAGCAGCTCCCACCCGACAGGACTGAACACTGAAGCTTTCTTT
CDR3 protein: CASSSHPTGLNTEAFF

D gene: TRBD1
V gene: TRBV20-1
clone size: many
J gene: TRBJ2-7
CDR3 DNA: TGCAGTGCGGAAGAAAGGACAGGGGCATCCTACGAGCAGTACTTC
CDR3 protein: CSAEERTGASYEQYF

D gene: TRBD1
V gene: TRBV7-2
clone size: many
J gene: TRBJ1-2
CDR3 DNA: TGTGCCAGCAGCTACCGGCGAGGTGACAGGGTTGGTGGCTACACCTTC
CDR3 protein: CASSYRRGDRVGGYTF

D gene: .
V gene: TRBV10-3
clone size: few
J gene: TRBJ2-7
CDR3 DNA: TGTGCCATTAGTGAGGGCAGAGGCTCCTACGAGCAGTACTTC
CDR3 protein: CAISEGRGSYEQYF

D gene: .
V gene: TRBV29-1
clone size: .
J gene: TRBJ2-7
CDR3 DNA: TGCAGCGTTTCCGGGACCTACGAGCAGTACTTC
CDR3 protein: CSVSGTYEQYF

D gene: .
V gene: TRBV9
clone size: .
J gene: TRBJ1-6
CDR3 DNA: TGTGCCAGCAGCCCACAGGAGAGCTCCTATAATTCACCCCTCCACTTT
CDR3 protein: CASSPQESSYNSPLHF

D gene: .
V gene: TRBV3-1
clone size: .
J gene: TRBJ1-5
CDR3 DNA: TGTGCCAGCAGCCAAAGTCACAGCGTACCTCAGCCCCAGCATTTT
CDR3 protein: CASSQSHSVPQPQHF

D gene: .
V gene: TRBV18
clone size: few
J gene: TRBJ1-1
CDR3 DNA: TGTGCCAGCTCACCACCCCGGGACACCGGAGAAGCTTTCTTT
CDR3 protein: CASSPPRDTGEAFF

D gene: .
V gene: TRBV5-1
clone size: few
J gene: TRBJ2-2
CDR3 DNA: TGCGCCAGATCGGGGGAAAACACCGGGGAGCTGTTTTTT
CDR3 protein: CARSGENTGELFF

D gene: TRBD1
V gene: TRBV5-1
clone size: many
J gene: TRBJ2-3
CDR3 DNA: TGCGCCAGCGGAACCGGGACAGGGTTGACAGATACGCAGTATTTT
CDR3 protein: CASGTGTGLTDTQYF

D gene: TRBD1
V gene: TRBV13
clone size: .
J gene: TRBJ1-6
CDR3 DNA: TGTGCCAGCAGCTTAGGAGGGACAGGGACTTCTTCGGCCCTCCACTTT
CDR3 protein: CASSLGGTGTSSALHF

D gene: .
V gene: TRBV5-1
clone size: many
J gene: TRBJ2-7
CDR3 DNA: TGCGCCAGCAGCTCTTACAGGGGAGGCTCCTTCGAGCAGTACTTC
CDR3 protein: CASSSYRGGSFEQYF

D gene: .
V gene: TRBV7-2
clone size: many
J gene: TRBJ2-3
CDR3 DNA: TGTGCCAGCAGTAATACCCGCCATACGCAGTATTTT
CDR3 protein: CASSNTRHTQYF

D gene: TRBD2
V gene: TRBV27
clone size: many
J gene: TRBJ2-5
CDR3 DNA: TGTGCCAGCAGCCCACTAGCGGGGGGGCCTGAGACCCAGTACTTC
CDR3 protein: CASSPLAGGPETQYF

D gene: TRBD1
V gene: TRBV18
clone size: few
J gene: TRBJ1-5
CDR3 DNA: TGTGCCAGCTCACCAAGGACAGGGGGCAATCAGCCCCAGCATTTT
CDR3 protein: CASSPRTGGNQPQHF

D gene: TRBD2
V gene: TRBV29-1
clone size: .
J gene: TRBJ2-1
CDR3 DNA: TGCAGCGCCCCAAGGACTAGCGGCCACGAGCAGTTCTTC
CDR3 protein: CSAPRTSGHEQFF

D gene: TRBD1
V gene: TRBV19
clone size: .
J gene: TRBJ1-5
CDR3 DNA: TGTGCCAGTAGTCTAACTCAAGGACAGGGCAATCAGCCCCAGCATTTT
CDR3 protein: CASSLTQGQGNQPQHF

D gene: .
V gene: TRBV6-2/TRBV6-3
clone size: many
J gene: TRBJ2-1
CDR3 DNA: TGTGCCAGCAATACTTGGCCCACAGATGAGCAGTTCTTC
CDR3 protein: CASNTWPTDEQFF

D gene: .
V gene: TRBV18
clone size: many
J gene: TRBJ2-5
CDR3 DNA: TGTGCCAGCTCACTTCGACAGACGGGGGAGACCCAGTACTTC
CDR3 protein: CASSLRQTGETQYF

D gene: .
V gene: TRBV2
clone size: many
J gene: TRBJ2-5
CDR3 DNA: TGTGCCAGCATTCTAGGGGCCCAAGAGACCCAGTACTTC
CDR3 protein: CASILGAQETQYF

D gene: TRBD2
V gene: TRBV30
clone size: once
J gene: TRBJ2-2
CDR3 DNA: TGTGCCTGGGGGCGGAAGGGACTAGCGAGACCAGGAACCGGGGAGCTGTTTTTT
CDR3 protein: CAWGRKGLARPGTGELFF

D gene: .
V gene: TRBV6-6
clone size: few
J gene: TRBJ1-1
CDR3 DNA: TGTGCCAGCAGCCCTGGGTCGGTTGAAGCTTTCTTT
CDR3 protein: CASSPGSVEAFF

D gene: .
V gene: TRBV29-1
clone size: many
J gene: TRBJ2-4
CDR3 DNA: TGCAGCGTTGAACGAGAAGCCAAAAACATTCAGTACTTC
CDR3 protein: CSVEREAKNIQYF

D gene: TRBD2
V gene: TRBV7-2
clone size: medium-sized
J gene: TRBJ2-7
CDR3 DNA: TGTGCCAGCAGCCCTCCAGGACTAGCGGCGTACGAGCAGTACTTC
CDR3 protein: CASSPPGLAAYEQYF

D gene: .
V gene: TRBV6-6
clone size: many
J gene: TRBJ1-2
CDR3 DNA: TGTGCCAGCAGTTACTCGGGGGATGGCTACACCTTC
CDR3 protein: CASSYSGDGYTF

D gene: .
V gene: TRBV29-1
clone size: .
J gene: TRBJ2-7
CDR3 DNA: TGCAGCGTTGAAACCTACTACGAGCAGTACTTC
CDR3 protein: CSVETYYEQYF

D gene: TRBD1
V gene: TRBV20-1
clone size: .
J gene: TRBJ2-1
CDR3 DNA: TGCAGTGCTAGTAGGACAGGGACTTCCAATGAGCAGTTCTTC
CDR3 protein: CSASRTGTSNEQFF

D gene: TRBD1
V gene: TRBV5-1
clone size: .
J gene: TRBJ2-5
CDR3 DNA: TGCGCCAGCAGCTGGAACAGGGGTGGAGAGACCCAGTACTTC
CDR3 protein: CASSWNRGGETQYF

D gene: .
V gene: TRBV9
clone size: .
J gene: TRBJ2-7
CDR3 DNA: TGTGCCAGCAGCGTTGGACACGCCGCAAACTCCTACGAGCAGTACTTC
CDR3 protein: CASSVGHAANSYEQYF

D gene: TRBD1
V gene: TRBV10-3
clone size: .
J gene: TRBJ2-2
CDR3 DNA: TGTGCCATCAGTGAGTTCGGACAGGGGAGCACCGGGGAGCTGTTTTTT
CDR3 protein: CAISEFGQGSTGELFF

D gene: TRBD1
V gene: TRBV29-1
clone size: .
J gene: TRBJ1-2
CDR3 DNA: TGCAGCGTGGAAGGGACAGGGGGAATCTATGGCTACACCTTC
CDR3 protein: CSVEGTGGIYGYTF

D gene: .
V gene: TRBV15
clone size: few
J gene: TRBJ1-1
CDR3 DNA: TGTGCCACCAGCAGAGACAGGGCGGCGGTAGCTTTCTTT
CDR3 protein: CATSRDRAAVAFF

D gene: .
V gene: TRBV29-1
clone size: many
J gene: TRBJ2-1
CDR3 DNA: TGCAGCGTTGTCGGGTGGGCGAGGGGAAGTTCAATGAGGCAGTTCTTC
CDR3 protein: CSVVGWARGSSMRQFF

D gene: .
V gene: TRBV6-6
clone size: many
J gene: TRBJ1-6
CDR3 DNA: TGTGCCAGCACCCCCACGTCAGGAACACCCCTCCACTTT
CDR3 protein: CASTPTSGTPLHF

D gene: TRBD2
V gene: TRBV20-1
clone size: many
J gene: TRBJ2-3
CDR3 DNA: TGCAGTGCCTTAGCGGGGGGGTTTGTCACGCAGTATTTT
CDR3 protein: CSALAGGFVTQYF

D gene: .
V gene: TRBV5-1
clone size: .
J gene: TRBJ2-3
CDR3 DNA: TGCGCCAGCAGCCCGAGGGCAGGGGAGGCAGATACGCAGTATTTT
CDR3 protein: CASSPRAGEADTQYF

D gene: TRBD2
V gene: TRBV4-2
clone size: many
J gene: TRBJ2-1
CDR3 DNA: TGTGCCAGCAGCCAAGGTCCTAGCGGGGGCCGGAGCTCCTACAATGAGCAGTTCTTC
CDR3 protein: CASSQGPSGGRSSYNEQFF

D gene: TRBD1
V gene: TRBV19
clone size: many
J gene: TRBJ2-7
CDR3 DNA: TGTGCCAGTAGTCTACAGGGGGCGTTCGACGAGCAGTACTTC
CDR3 protein: CASSLQGAFDEQYF

D gene: .
V gene: TRBV4-3
clone size: few
J gene: TRBJ1-2
CDR3 DNA: TGCGCCAGCAGCCAAGATACCCGGAGTTATGATGGCTACACCTTC
CDR3 protein: CASSQDTRSYDGYTF

D gene: .
V gene: TRBV3-1
clone size: many
J gene: TRBJ2-7
CDR3 DNA: TGTGCCAGCAGCCCAAACATGGGCACAACCTACGAGCAGTACTTC
CDR3 protein: CASSPNMGTTYEQYF

D gene: TRBD2
V gene: TRBV9
clone size: many
J gene: TRBJ2-7
CDR3 DNA: TGTGCCAGCAGCGTAGGTAGCGGGGTCTCCTACGAGCAGTACTTC
CDR3 protein: CASSVGSGVSYEQYF

D gene: .
V gene: TRBV7-3
clone size: many
J gene: TRBJ1-2
CDR3 DNA: TGTGCCAGCAGCTCGTTGCCGGATTATGGCTACACCTTC
CDR3 protein: CASSSLPDYGYTF

D gene: TRBD1
V gene: TRBV28
clone size: .
J gene: TRBJ2-5
CDR3 DNA: TGTGCCAGCAGTTCCCTAACAGGGGGCCTCGAGCAAGAGACCCAGTACTTC
CDR3 protein: CASSSLTGGLEQETQYF

D gene: .
V gene: TRBV12-3/TRBV12-4
clone size: once
J gene: TRBJ2-7
CDR3 DNA: TGTGCCAGCACCGGACAGAGGGCCTACGAACAGTACTTC
CDR3 protein: CASTGQRAYEQYF

D gene: TRBD2
V gene: TRBV7-8
clone size: many
J gene: TRBJ2-1
CDR3 DNA: TGTGCCAGCAGCTTAGAGCTCAGCGGGGGGGCCAATGAGCAGTTCTTC
CDR3 protein: CASSLELSGGANEQFF

D gene: TRBD1
V gene: TRBV29-1
clone size: .
J gene: TRBJ2-2
CDR3 DNA: TGCAGCGTTGAAGATCTTCCAGGGGGCGACACCGGGGAGCTGTTTTTT
CDR3 protein: CSVEDLPGGDTGELFF